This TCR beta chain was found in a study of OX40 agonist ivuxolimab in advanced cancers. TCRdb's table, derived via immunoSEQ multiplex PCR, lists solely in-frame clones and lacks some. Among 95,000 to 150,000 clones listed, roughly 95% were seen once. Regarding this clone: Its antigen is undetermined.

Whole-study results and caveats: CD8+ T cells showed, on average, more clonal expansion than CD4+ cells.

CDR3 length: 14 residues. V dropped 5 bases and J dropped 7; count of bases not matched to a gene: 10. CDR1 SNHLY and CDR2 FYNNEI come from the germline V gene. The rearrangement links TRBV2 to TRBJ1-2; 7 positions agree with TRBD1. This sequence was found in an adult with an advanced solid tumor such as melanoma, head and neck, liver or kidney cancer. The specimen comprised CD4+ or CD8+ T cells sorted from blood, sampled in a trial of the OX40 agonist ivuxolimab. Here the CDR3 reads CASSRDSSFGGYTF. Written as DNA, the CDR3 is TGTGCCAGCAGTAGGGACAGCTCCTTCGGTGGCTACACCTTC. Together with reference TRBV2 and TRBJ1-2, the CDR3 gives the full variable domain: EPEVTQTPSHQVTQMGQEVILRCVPISNHLYFYWYRQILGQKVEFLVSFYNNEISEKSEIFDDQFSVERPDGSNFTLKIRSTKLEDSAMYFCASSRDSSFGGYTFGSGTRLTVV.